This T cell receptor (beta chain) was found in a study of identical twins. Regarding the study as a whole: Models came in too low on out-of-frame TCR alpha sharing in monozygotic twins. Zero-insertion analyses could be partly confounded by invariant MAIT and iNKT cells. Fewer insertions were carried by abundant cord blood beta clonotypes, but none was seen in memory repertoires.

Via MiXCR, TCRdb re-called the 5' RACE reads, giving one row per CDR3 protein. The sample lists about 520,000 distinct CDR3 sequences, roughly a fifth occurring once. The donor group consisted entirely of healthy Caucasians. In this sample, this clonotype turned up many times. Its cognate antigen is unknown. Between the trimmed V and J ends, which lost 5 bases and 0 bases, there was a span of 19 bases. CDR1 is SQVTM, CDR2 ANQGSEA, per germline. CDR3 size: 16 residues. The sample was also linked to a second study, of T cells expressing NK-cell markers.

This receptor was taken from a woman aged 18-30 years in good health. The rearrangement joins TRBV29-1 to TRBJ1-2; weak D call: TRBD1 (6 bases). Specimen: CD4+ T cells sorted from blood. CDR3 residues: CSVYEGWGGSNYGYTF. The CDR3 DNA is TGCAGCGTTTACGAAGGATGGGGGGGCTCTAACTATGGCTACACCTTC.